A single TCR beta chain is shown here with its context. The target antigen is unknown. Germline loops: CDR1 GTSNPN, CDR2 SVGIG (reference sequence). J lost 7 bases, V lost 5 bases, and 4 bases had no gene match. This CDR3 has 12 residues. This sample stems from a study of shared clonotypes between healthy human individuals. Method: immunoSEQ multiplex PCR; TCRdb's copy keeps in-frame clones and lacks some. The table has 2 million to 2.5 million clones, just under 95% seen once. General observations from the study: Sharing across four donors was highest in naive CD4 (roughly 5%) and lowest in memory CD8 (roughly 0.4%). What naive subsets generally showed was a larger estimated richness than memory subsets showed.

The V and J genes are TRBV30 and TRBJ1-2; TRBD1 aligns across 10 bases. This clonotype was obtained from a man between 18 and 29 years old in good health. Some clones in this sample may be carry-over from other donors' samples. Sequencing input: naive CD4+ T cells from PBMCs. Subset noted: CD45RA+ positively selected. DNA of the CDR3: TGTGCCTGGGGCCGGGACAGGGGTGGCTACACCTTC. Translating gives CAWGRDRGGYTF.